Each of the 19 T cell receptor beta chains below was sequenced from the same sample in a study of blood T cell repertoires in COVID-19. Profiling relied on immunoSEQ multiplex PCR, and the TCRdb table lists in-frame clones only, not all of them. The sample lists about 140,000 clones; around nine tenths were seen once. Material: peripheral blood. The receptors stem from a woman in her fifties or sixties with active or convalescent COVID-19.

This chain links TRBV7-9 with TRBJ2-1; TRBD2 is a possible D gene (5 bases). Germline assignment: CDR1 SEHNR and CDR2 FQNEAQ (reference sequence). CDR3 size: 15 residues. V lost 2 bases and J 0 bases, leaving 8 bases between the germline ends. The CDR3 here is CASSLPTSSYNEQFF. CDR3 sequence (DNA): TGTGCCAGCAGCTTACCTACTAGCTCCTACAATGAGCAGTTCTTC.

The chain combines TRBV9 with TRBJ1-2; 8 bases fit TRBD1. CDR1 SGDLS and CDR2 YYNGEE come from the germline V gene. V shed 3 bases, J shed 2 bases, and the junction held 6 bases outside the gene matches. This CDR3 spans 15 amino acids. The CDR3 nucleotides read TGTGCCAGCAGCGCGACAGGGGATGACAACTATGGCTACACCTTC. This codes for CASSATGDDNYGYTF.

The chain carries TRBV29-1 and TRBJ1-2, with D uncertain. The CDR3 covers 14 residues. Germline V lookup: CDR1 SQVTM, CDR2 ANQGSEA. The germline V and J ends were trimmed by 4 bases and 0 bases, with 12 bases remaining between them. The CDR3, as DNA: TGCAGCGTTGTTAGGAGGCCAGCTAACTATGGCTACACCTTC. This gives the protein CSVVRRPANYGYTF.

This rearrangement joins TRBV4-3 to TRBJ1-1; tentatively, D is TRBD1 (5 bases). V was shortened by 0 bases and J by 4 bases, with 9 bases between the two germline ends. Germline assignment: CDR1 LGHNA and CDR2 YSLEER. This CDR3 contains 14 residues. CDR3 in amino acids: CASSQDWGGTEAFF. CDR3 DNA sequence: TGCGCCAGCAGCCAAGATTGGGGGGGCACTGAAGCTTTCTTT.

The chain links TRBV7-2 to TRBJ2-3; no reliable D call. Germline CDR1 and CDR2: SGHTA and FQGNSA. This CDR3 comprises 17 residues. Deletions cut 2 bases from V and 4 bases from J, with 19 bases between. Written as DNA, the CDR3 is TGTGCCAGCAGCTTATCCCCCGATCTAGTTGTGCCAGATACGCAGTATTTT. This encodes CASSLSPDLVVPDTQYF.

The genes are TRBV5-4 and TRBJ2-1; D is unresolved. Germline CDR1 and CDR2: SGHNT and YYREEE (reference sequence). V was shortened by 7 bases and J by 7 bases, with 9 bases between the two germline ends. This CDR3 has 11 amino acids. CDR3 coding DNA: TGTGCCAGCGTTTCCAAAAATGAGCAGTTCTTC. This codes for CASVSKNEQFF.

This clone was observed once. V and J are TRBV5-4 and TRBJ1-5, with 11 nucleotides matching TRBD1. Germline CDR1 SGHNT, CDR2 YYREEE (reference sequence). The CDR3 spans 17 residues. V dropped 6 bases and J dropped 0; count of bases not matched to a gene: 8. CDR3 in DNA: TGTGCCAGCACCCGGGACAGGGGGGGGGATAGCAATCAGCCCCAGCATTTT. It specifies CASTRDRGGDSNQPQHF.

The chain links TRBV7-6 to TRBJ2-5, with D tentatively TRBD1 (6 bases). V was shortened by 3 bases and J by 5 bases, with 10 bases between the two germline ends. CDR3 length equals 13 residues. In germline, CDR1 is SGHVS, CDR2 FNYEAQ. The CDR3 nucleotides are TGTGCCAGCAGCTTTGGACAGATGGAGACCCAGTACTTC. Residues: CASSFGQMETQYF.

The CDR3 DNA follows: TGTGCCAGCAGTGAAATAATGAGAGGGGAGCAGTACTTC. Translated, it gives CASSEIMRGEQYF. This rearrangement joins TRBV6-1 to TRBJ2-7; the D gene is possibly TRBD2 (5 bases). V was clipped by 2 bases and J by 7 bases, with 12 bases between them. The germline CDR1 and CDR2 sequences are MNHNS and SASEGT. CDR3 length: 13 residues.

The CDR3 region has the DNA TGTGCCAGCAGTACCCCGTCACAGTATAGCAATCAGCCCCAGCATTTT. Encoded protein: CASSTPSQYSNQPQHF. The chain links TRBV6-2 or TRBV6-3 to TRBJ1-5, with D unclear. The CDR3 consists of 16 residues. Germline-derived CDR1 and CDR2 are MNHEY and SVGEGT. Trimming stripped 5 bases from V and 0 bases from J, with 14 bases between.

This chain uses TRBV2 with TRBJ2-2, with TRBD1 matching 7 bases. The germline CDR1 and CDR2 sequences are SNHLY and FYNNEI. Losses at the gene ends were 6 bases for V and 5 bases for J; bases not matched to a gene: 6. CDR3 size: 14 residues. The CDR3 nucleotides are TGTGCCAGCAGGAGGTGGGGACAGACCGGGGAGCTGTTTTTT. As protein: CASRRWGQTGELFF.

V usage is TRBV19 and J usage is TRBJ2-7; 10 positions match TRBD2. The V segment lost 6 bases and the J segment 2 bases; nucleotides outside the gene matches: 7. This CDR3 comprises 15 residues. CDR1 and CDR2 from the germline V gene are LNHDA and SQIVND (reference sequence). The CDR3 bases are TGTGCCAGTAGCGATAGCGGGGGGCCGACCTACGAGCAGTACTTC. Residues: CASSDSGGPTYEQYF. The full variable domain, completed using reference TRBV19 and TRBJ2-7, is DGGITQSPKYLFRKEGQNVTLSCEQNLNHDAMYWYRQDPGQGLRLIYYSQIVNDFQKGDIAEGYSVSREKKESFPLTVTSAQKNPTAFYLCASSDSGGPTYEQYFGPGTRLTVT.

This clone was counted between two and nine times. This sequence joins TRBV9 and TRBJ2-2, with D possibly being TRBD1 (5 bases). The germline V gene has CDR1 SGDLS and CDR2 YYNGEE. This CDR3 is 11 amino acids long. V dropped 2 bases and J dropped 9 bases, with 5 bases sitting between them. The DNA for the CDR3 is TGTGCCAGCAGCGTGGGGCGGGAGCTGTTTTTT. Translation gives CASSVGRELFF.

The V call is TRBV5-1, the J call TRBJ1-2; 10 bases align to TRBD1. Germline V lookup: CDR1 SGHRS, CDR2 YFSETQ. There are 18 residues in the CDR3. Trimming removed 1 base from V and 2 bases from J; junction bases left unmatched: 11. Here the CDR3 DNA reads TGCGCCAGCAGCTTGTCTACTGAAGGGACAGGGGCGAACTATGGCTACACCTTC. Its protein is CASSLSTEGTGANYGYTF. Drawing the rest from reference TRBV5-1 and TRBJ1-2, the complete variable domain is KAGVTQTPRYLIKTRGQQVTLSCSPISGHRSVSWYQQTPGQGLQFLFEYFSETQRNKGNFPGRFSGRQFSNSRSEMNVSTLELGDSALYLCASSLSTEGTGANYGYTFGSGTRLTVV.

The V call is TRBV28, the J call TRBJ1-1; D is unresolved. This CDR3 is built from 14 residues. CDR1 and CDR2 from the germline V gene are MDHEN and SYDVKM. The germline V and J ends were trimmed by 0 bases and 1 base, with 6 bases remaining between them. The CDR3, as DNA: TGTGCCAGCAGTTTATGGGCAGGGAACACTGAAGCTTTCTTT. It codes for CASSLWAGNTEAFF.

The chain is built from TRBV4-3 and TRBJ2-3; TRBD2 agrees at 12 bases. V trimming: 1 base; J trimming: 3 bases; junction bases outside the gene matches: 5. Germline V gene lookup returns CDR1 LGHNA and CDR2 YSLEER. CDR3 length equals 17 residues. Written as DNA, the CDR3 is TGCGCCAGCAGCCAAGCTAGCGGGGGGGCCCGAACAGATACGCAGTATTTT. Encoded protein: CASSQASGGARTDTQYF.

The CDR3 bases are TGTGCCAGCAGCCTAACAGGGGGCAATCAGCCCCAGCATTTT. It yields the protein CASSLTGGNQPQHF. V is TRBV6-2 or TRBV6-3 and J is TRBJ1-5; 7 nucleotides match TRBD1. Trimming removed 6 bases from V and 2 bases from J; junction bases left unmatched: 4. The CDR3 loop spans 14 amino acids. CDR1 MNHEY and CDR2 SVGEGT come from the germline V gene.

This clone was seen just once. V usage is TRBV27 and J usage is TRBJ1-6; no definite D call. Germline V gene lookup returns CDR1 MNHEY and CDR2 SMNVEV (reference sequence). The CDR3 runs to 15 residues. The germline V and J ends were trimmed by 5 bases and 6 bases, with 14 bases remaining between them. The CDR3 spells CASSQRGAGNSPLHF. The CDR3 DNA reads as TGTGCCAGCAGTCAAAGAGGTGCGGGTAATTCACCCCTCCACTTT.

The chain is built from TRBV30 and TRBJ2-3; 13 bases agree with TRBD2. CDR3 length: 16 residues. With V trimmed by 5 bases and J by 2 bases, 7 bases remained unmatched. CDR1 is GTSNPN, CDR2 SVGIG, per germline (reference sequence). CDR3 region: CAWSRGTSGITDTQYF. CDR3 sequence (DNA): TGTGCCTGGTCCCGGGGGACTAGCGGGATCACAGATACGCAGTATTTT.